This record concerns one TCR beta chain sequence. Its matching antigen is unknown. The CDR3 is 14 residues long. Trimming cost V 0 bases and J 3 bases, with 7 bases left between them. The germline CDR1 and CDR2 sequences are PRHDT and FYEKMQ (reference sequence). As to treatment: around 19 received Ad26.COV2.S at low or high dose, single or two shots; about five received placebo; per-sample allocation not given. All samples were drawn on day 63, counting from the first vaccine or placebo injection. The source of the sample is a study of Ad26.COV2.S vaccination and SARS-CoV-2 variants. Notes on the study in general: Reported findings describe substantial breadth in spike-specific CD8+ and CD4+ T cell responses following vaccination.

Produced via immunoSEQ multiplex PCR; TCRdb's table is partial and in-frame only. The top ten clones hold approximately 11% of a sample with approximately 240,000 clones, 70% to 90% of them seen once. Sample: peripheral blood, taken in a trial of Ad26.COV2.S vaccine versus placebo. The receptor was derived from a person aged 18 to 59 who received the Ad26.COV2.S COVID-19 vaccine or a placebo. The rearrangement links TRBV13 to TRBJ2-3; TRBD2 is a possible D gene (5 bases). CDR3 loop: CASSLGRGTDTQYF. CDR3 DNA: TGTGCCAGCAGCTTAGGCAGAGGGACAGATACGCAGTATTTT. Complete variable domain (other parts from reference TRBV13 and TRBJ2-3): AAGVIQSPRHLIKEKRETATLKCYPIPRHDTVYWYQQGPGQDPQFLISFYEKMQSDKGSIPDRFSAQQFSDYHSELNMSSLELGDSALYFCASSLGRGTDTQYFGPGTRLTVL.